This T cell receptor (beta chain) is drawn from a study of cytomegalovirus exposure and HLA in healthy donors. Study-level results: Accurate prediction of most subjects' HLA-A and HLA-B alleles from TCR beta sequences was reported.

Note on this clone: Its target is not known.

PCR amplification relied on 60 Vbeta primers (plus 13 Jbeta primers). Clones were read by immunoSEQ multiplex PCR, and TCRdb kept only the in-frame ones, dropping some. The sample consists of 90,000 to 110,000 clones, roughly 63% of them appearing once. Sequenced material: PBMCs. This clonotype was sampled from a woman aged 65 to 85 in good health and CMV-seropositive.

Here the CDR3 reads CASSPGGTASYEQYF. CDR3 coding DNA: TGCGCCAGCAGCCCGGGGGGGACAGCCTCCTACGAGCAGTACTTC. V and J are TRBV5-1 and TRBJ2-5, with a tentative D call TRBD2 (8 bases). TRBJ2-7 matches the DNA end more closely, so the J call is doubtful. Germline V gene sequence: CDR1 SGHRS, CDR2 YFSETQ. This CDR3 is built from 15 residues.